The clone carrying this T cell receptor (beta chain) is identified as medium-sized from frequency. cDNA libraries for TRB were generated by 5' RACE incorporating UMI labels. From its re-call of the 5' RACE reads, TCRdb lists each CDR3 protein once, without DNA. The sample's table shows about 23,000 distinct CDR3 sequences. This CDR3 has 13 amino acids. The data are from a study of CXCR3-negative and CXCR3-positive naive CD8 T cells. This receptor was identified in a human donor in good health. Some clones in this sample may be carry-over from other donors' samples. This chain joins TRBV12-3 or TRBV12-4 and TRBJ1-1; TCRdb's D call of TRBD1 is untestable without DNA. The sample consisted of memory CD8+ T cells from blood. The CDR3 loop is CASSRDREFEAFF.